Shown below are 11 T cell receptor beta chains from a single sample sequenced in a study of blood T cell repertoires in COVID-19 (TCRdb year 2020). Library prep was done by the immunoSEQ multiplex PCR assay. The immuneACCESS repertoire file appears here via TCRdb, limited to in-frame rearrangements. These files lack a portion of the clones; in checked studies, under half of the deficit traces to unresolved V genes, and the cause of the others is not known. For this sample the table gives tens of thousands of clones, of which around four fifths were detected only once. The top ten hold 5% to 6.5% of the sample. The sequenced material came from peripheral blood. The source of these receptors is a man between 65 and 79 years old with acute or convalescent COVID-19.

The rearrangement joins TRBV4-1 to TRBJ2-6, with D maybe TRBD2 (7 bases). This CDR3 contains 18 residues. From germline, CDR1 is MGHRA and CDR2 YSYEKL. Trimming removed 0 bases from V and 0 bases from J, with 12 bases in between. CDR3 sequence (DNA): TGCGCCAGCAGCCAAGACTCGGGGGGCCACTCTGGGGCCAACGTCCTGACTTTC. This codes for CASSQDSGGHSGANVLTF.

J is TRBJ1-4 and V is TRBV7-2; D is perhaps TRBD1 (5 bases). Germline V gene sequence: CDR1 SGHTA, CDR2 FQGNSA. Trimming stripped 4 bases from V and 10 bases from J, with 10 bases between. The length of the CDR3 is 12 residues. The CDR3 region is CASSSGGGKLFF. CDR3 coding DNA: TGTGCCAGCAGCTCGGGGGGTGGAAAACTGTTTTTT.

The rearrangement links TRBV12-3 or TRBV12-4 to TRBJ2-1, with D maybe TRBD2 (5 bases). The V end was cut by 2 bases, the J end by 9 bases, with 8 bases between. This CDR3 is built from 12 residues. The CDR3: CASSLRTGEQFF. The DNA of the CDR3 is TGTGCCAGCAGTTTAAGGACTGGTGAGCAGTTCTTC.

The V gene is TRBV7-8, the J gene TRBJ2-3; D remains ambiguous. CDR3 length: 13 residues. Germline CDR1 is SGHVS and CDR2 is FQNEAQ. Trimming removed 3 bases at V and 2 bases at J, with 6 bases between. CDR3 nucleotides: TGTGCCAGCAGCTTCCGACTCACAGATACGCAGTATTTT. Its protein product is CASSFRLTDTQYF.

J is TRBJ2-3 and V is TRBV2, with D possibly matching TRBD2 (6 bases). V was cut by 11 bases and J by 1 base, with 16 bases left in between. From germline, CDR1 is SNHLY and CDR2 FYNNEI. CDR3 size: 14 residues. CDR3 nucleotides: TGTGCCGGAGGGACTTCTTTGGGCACAGATACGCAGTATTTT. Amino acid sequence: CAGGTSLGTDTQYF.

The CDR3 loop is CASNQGRDEKLFF. Written as DNA, the CDR3 is TGCGCCAGCAACCAGGGTCGGGATGAAAAACTGTTTTTT. The rearrangement links TRBV5-1 to TRBJ1-4; maybe TRBD1 (5 bases). Germline CDR1 is SGHRS and CDR2 is YFSETQ. The CDR3 spans 13 residues. Trimming stripped 6 bases from V and 6 bases from J, with 12 bases between.

The chain is built from TRBV5-4 and TRBJ1-1; D is perhaps TRBD1 (5 bases). Trimming removed 3 bases at V and 7 bases at J, with 19 bases between. Germline CDR1 and CDR2: SGHNT and YYREEE (reference sequence). The length of the CDR3 is 15 residues. In DNA, the CDR3 is TGTGCCAGCAGCTCGACCTTAGGGGAGGGGTATGAAGCTTTCTTT. Protein sequence: CASSSTLGEGYEAFF.

The DNA of the CDR3 is TGCGCCAGCAGCTCCACAACGAACACCGGGGAGCTGTTTTTT. This gives the protein CASSSTTNTGELFF. The chain carries TRBV5-1 and TRBJ2-2; D is ambiguous. This CDR3 region has 14 residues. V gave up 3 bases and J gave up 0 bases, with 6 bases separating them. Germline loops: CDR1 SGHRS, CDR2 YFSETQ.

This clone has just a few counts. At one end the junction does not follow the germline gene, possibly because of a read error. The chain links TRBV3-1 (or the pseudogene TRBV3-2) to TRBJ1-3, with D unclear. CDR3 size: 12 residues. Germline CDR1 and CDR2: LGHDT and YNNKEL (reference sequence). CDR3 residues: CASSLSRNTIYF. As DNA, the CDR3 is TGTGCCAGCAGCCTCTCTCGAAACACCATATATTTT.

V and J are TRBV11-2 and TRBJ2-5; maybe TRBD1 (5 bases). Germline V CDR1 and CDR2: SGHAT, FQNNGV. This CDR3 spans 14 amino acids. Trimming shortened V by 5 bases and J by 7 bases, and 17 bases separated the two germline ends. The CDR3 loop reads CASSQQDRLGTQYF. CDR3 bases: TGTGCCAGCAGCCAACAGGACCGTCTTGGGACCCAGTACTTC.

In its sample, this clone was seen once. The CDR3 here is CATVSYEQYF. As DNA, the CDR3 is TGTGCCACCGTTTCCTACGAGCAGTACTTC. This chain links TRBV21-1 with TRBJ2-7; no check of the table's D call, TRBD2, against the DNA was made. TRBV21-1 is annotated as a pseudogene. This CDR3 spans 10 amino acids.